This paragraph covers one T cell receptor (beta chain) sequence. The antigen remains unidentified. This could be a read error, since a much larger clone is one nucleotide away. Points from the study as a whole: Tumor-infiltrating Treg TCR alpha and beta sequences overlapped most with tumor naive CD4+ T cells, then blood naive.

After constant-region reverse-primer amplification, full-length variable regions underwent semi-nested PCR with Nested Universal Primer A. TCRdb reprocessed the 5' RACE reads with MiXCR, giving one entry per CDR3 protein. The sample yields approximately 6,200 distinct CDR3 sequences, approximately 30% seen once. Per germline, CDR1 MDHEN and CDR2 SYDVKM. The CDR3 is made up of 14 amino acids. CD4+CD45RO+CD25- cells were isolated as memory CD4+ T cells. The chain combines TRBV28 with TRBJ2-7, with D perhaps matching TRBD2 (6 bases). Sequencing used memory CD4+ T cells sorted from a lymph node. Documented subset: memory CD4+ T cells, CD4+CD45RO+CD25-. The sequence came from a female donor with breast cancer. DNA for the CDR3: TGTGCCAACAGTTTTTTCGGAGGGCCCTACGAGCAGTACTTC. The encoded protein is CANSFFGGPYEQYF.